The 7 T cell receptor beta chains presented below share a single source sample, sequenced in a study of OX40 agonist ivuxolimab in advanced cancers. Sequencing used immunoSEQ multiplex PCR; TCRdb keeps in-frame clones, though not all of them. The sample records 78,000 or so clones, around nine tenths being singletons. Sample: CD4+ or CD8+ T cells sorted from blood, taken in a trial of the OX40 agonist ivuxolimab. Receptors were obtained from an adult with an advanced solid tumor such as melanoma, head and neck, liver or kidney cancer.

The J gene is TRBJ1-5, the V gene TRBV28; D unresolved. This CDR3 contains 11 residues. Between the trimmed V and J ends, which lost 4 bases and 6 bases, there was a span of 4 bases. Germline CDR1 MDHEN, CDR2 SYDVKM. In DNA, the CDR3 is TGTGCCAGCAGTTCGGTTCAGCCCCAGCATTTT. Protein: CASSSVQPQHF.

The chain carries TRBV6-4 and TRBJ2-1; D possibly corresponds to TRBD2 (6 bases). CDR1 and CDR2 (germline): MRHNA, SNTAGT. This CDR3 spans 14 amino acids. V was pared by 4 bases and J by 8 bases, with 15 bases between. CDR3 coding DNA: TGTGCCAGCAGTGCGGCGGGGATGGAATATGAGCAGTTCTTC. Protein: CASSAAGMEYEQFF.

The chain combines TRBV30 with TRBJ1-1; no clear D. Trimming removed 2 bases at V and 10 bases at J, with 14 bases between. The CDR3 loop spans 12 amino acids. Per germline, CDR1 GTSNPN and CDR2 SVGIG (reference sequence). CDR3 nucleotide sequence: TGTGCCTGGAGTCCTAAAGCCCTATCAGCTTTCTTT. Its protein is CAWSPKALSAFF.

The chain couples TRBV5-8 to TRBJ1-5; D is ambiguous. Germline V gene data show CDR1 as SGHTS and CDR2 as YDEGEE. Trimming cost V 5 bases and J 3 bases, with 15 bases left between them. There are 15 residues in the CDR3. CDR3 DNA sequence: TGTGCCAGCAGATTAGCATCGGCAGTCAATCAGCCCCAGCATTTT. This encodes CASRLASAVNQPQHF. Variable domain in full (rest from reference TRBV5-8 and TRBJ1-5): EAGVTQSPTHLIKTRGQQATLRCSPISGHTSVYWYQQALGLGLQFLLWYDEGEERNRGNFPPRFSGRQFPNYSSELNVNALELEDSALYLCASRLASAVNQPQHFGDGTRLSIL.

This chain connects TRBV7-8 to TRBJ1-5; D possibly corresponds to TRBD1 (5 bases). The length of the CDR3 is 16 residues. The V gene's germline CDR1 is SGHVS and CDR2 FQNEAQ. Between the trimmed V and J ends, which lost 5 bases and 2 bases, there was a span of 16 bases. CDR3 DNA sequence: TGTGCCAGCAGCCTCGGGACCCCACGCGGCAATCAGCCCCAGCATTTT. Protein sequence: CASSLGTPRGNQPQHF.

The gene calls are TRBV5-4 and TRBJ2-5; D is unresolved. V was shortened by 1 base and J by 4 bases, with 8 bases between the two germline ends. Germline values: CDR1 SGHNT, CDR2 YYREEE (reference sequence). CDR3 length equals 13 residues. The CDR3 reads CASSLKGTETQYF. As DNA, the CDR3 is TGTGCCAGCAGCTTGAAGGGAACAGAGACCCAGTACTTC.

J is TRBJ2-2 and V is TRBV7-9, with D maybe TRBD2 (6 bases). The germline V gene encodes CDR1 SEHNR and CDR2 FQNEAQ (reference sequence). V gave up 1 base and J gave up 7 bases, with 7 bases separating them. CDR3 length: 13 residues. The CDR3 DNA is TGTGCCAGCAGCTTAGGGGGACTCGGGGAGCTGTTTTTT. This translates into CASSLGGLGELFF.